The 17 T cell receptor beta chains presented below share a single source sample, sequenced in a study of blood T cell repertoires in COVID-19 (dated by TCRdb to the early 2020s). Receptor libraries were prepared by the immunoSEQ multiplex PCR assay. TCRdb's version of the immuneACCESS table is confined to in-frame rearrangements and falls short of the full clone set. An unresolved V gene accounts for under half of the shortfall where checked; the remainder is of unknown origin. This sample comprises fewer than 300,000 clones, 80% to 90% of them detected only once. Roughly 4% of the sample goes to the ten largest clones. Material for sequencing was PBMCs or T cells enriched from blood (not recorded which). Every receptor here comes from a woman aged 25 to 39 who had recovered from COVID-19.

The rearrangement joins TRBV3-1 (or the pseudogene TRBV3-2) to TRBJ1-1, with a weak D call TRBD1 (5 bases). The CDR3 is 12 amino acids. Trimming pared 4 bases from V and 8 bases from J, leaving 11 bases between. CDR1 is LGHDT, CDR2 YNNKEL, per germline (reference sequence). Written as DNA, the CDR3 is TGTGCCAGCAGCCTTAGACAGACAGAAGCTTTCTTT. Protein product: CASSLRQTEAFF.

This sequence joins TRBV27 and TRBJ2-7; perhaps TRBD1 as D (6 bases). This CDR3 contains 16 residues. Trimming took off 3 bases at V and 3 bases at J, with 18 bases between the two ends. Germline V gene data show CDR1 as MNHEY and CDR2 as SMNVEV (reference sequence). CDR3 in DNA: TGTGCCAGCAGTTTTATTCCTCCGGGACAACGCTACGAGCAGTACTTC. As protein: CASSFIPPGQRYEQYF.

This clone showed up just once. As DNA, the CDR3 is TGCGCCAGCAGCCAAGGGGAGGGTGAAGAGACCCAGTACTTC. Amino acid sequence: CASSQGEGEETQYF. The genes are TRBV4-1 and TRBJ2-5, with 7 bases matching TRBD2. The length of the CDR3 is 14 residues. Germline values: CDR1 MGHRA, CDR2 YSYEKL. Trimming cost V 1 base and J 3 bases; bases outside gene matches: 2.

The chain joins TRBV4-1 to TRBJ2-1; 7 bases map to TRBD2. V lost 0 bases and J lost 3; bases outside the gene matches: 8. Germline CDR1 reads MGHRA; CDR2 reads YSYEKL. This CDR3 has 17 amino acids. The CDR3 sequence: CASSQDLSGNFYNEQFF. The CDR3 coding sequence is TGCGCCAGCAGCCAAGATTTGAGCGGGAACTTCTACAATGAGCAGTTCTTC.

Written as DNA, the CDR3 is TGTGCCAGCAGTGTACAGGGCGGCGAAAAACTGTTTTTT. This translates into CASSVQGGEKLFF. The rearrangement joins TRBV6-4 to TRBJ1-4; D possibly corresponds to TRBD1 (6 bases). The CDR3 is made up of 13 amino acids. Germline CDR1 MRHNA, CDR2 SNTAGT. V was shortened by 4 bases and J by 8 bases, with 11 bases between the two germline ends.

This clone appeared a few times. The CDR3 protein is CASSEGVGQHQPQHF. The DNA for the CDR3 is TGTGCCAGCAGTGAAGGGGTGGGACAGCATCAGCCCCAGCATTTT. The chain recombines TRBV6-1 with TRBJ1-5, with TRBD1 identical over 7 bases. The CDR3 sequence is 15 residues long. Germline V CDR1 and CDR2: MNHNS, SASEGT. After removal of 1 base from V and 5 bases from J, the junction contained 5 bases not matched to a gene.

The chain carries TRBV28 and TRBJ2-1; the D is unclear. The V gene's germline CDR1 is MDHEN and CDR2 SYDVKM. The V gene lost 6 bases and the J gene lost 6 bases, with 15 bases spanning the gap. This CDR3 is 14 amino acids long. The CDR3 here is CASSTPPSPNEQFF. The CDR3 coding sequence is TGTGCCAGCAGCACACCCCCTAGTCCCAATGAGCAGTTCTTC.

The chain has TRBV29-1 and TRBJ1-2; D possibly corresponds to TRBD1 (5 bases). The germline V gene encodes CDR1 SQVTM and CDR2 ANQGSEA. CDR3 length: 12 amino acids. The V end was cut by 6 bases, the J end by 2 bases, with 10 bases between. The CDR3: CSVWTQNYGYTF. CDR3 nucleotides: TGCAGCGTCTGGACACAAAACTATGGCTACACCTTC.

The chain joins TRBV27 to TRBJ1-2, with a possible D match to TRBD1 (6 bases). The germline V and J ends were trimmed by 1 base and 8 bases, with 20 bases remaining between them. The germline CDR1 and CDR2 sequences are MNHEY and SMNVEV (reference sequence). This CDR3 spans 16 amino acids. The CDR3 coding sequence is TGTGCCAGCAGTTTATTGGCCGGGGGGGGCTGGATCGGCTACACCTTC. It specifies CASSLLAGGGWIGYTF.

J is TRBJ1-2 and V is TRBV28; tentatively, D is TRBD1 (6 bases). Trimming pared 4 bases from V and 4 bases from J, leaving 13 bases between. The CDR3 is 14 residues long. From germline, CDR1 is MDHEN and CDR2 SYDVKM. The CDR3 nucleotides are TGTGCCAGCAGTTCAAATACAGGGAGCTATGGCTACACCTTC. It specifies CASSSNTGSYGYTF.

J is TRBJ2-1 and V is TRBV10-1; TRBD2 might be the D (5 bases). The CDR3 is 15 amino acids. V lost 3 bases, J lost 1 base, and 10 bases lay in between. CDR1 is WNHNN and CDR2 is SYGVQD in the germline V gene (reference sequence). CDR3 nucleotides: TGCGCCAGCAGTGAAGACTACCTATCCTACAATGAGCAGTTCTTC. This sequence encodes CASSEDYLSYNEQFF.

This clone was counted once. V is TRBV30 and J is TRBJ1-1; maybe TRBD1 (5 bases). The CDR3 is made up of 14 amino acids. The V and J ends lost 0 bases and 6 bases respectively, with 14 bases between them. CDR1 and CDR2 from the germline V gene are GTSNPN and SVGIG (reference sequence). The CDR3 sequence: CAWSVLGPGAEAFF. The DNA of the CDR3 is TGTGCCTGGAGTGTACTAGGCCCGGGGGCTGAAGCTTTCTTT. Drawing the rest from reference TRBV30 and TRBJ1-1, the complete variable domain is SQTIHQWPATLVQPVGSPLSLECTVEGTSNPNLYWYRQAAGRGLQLLFYSVGIGQISSEVPQNLSASRPQDRQFILSSKKLLLSDSGFYLCAWSVLGPGAEAFFGQGTRLTVV.

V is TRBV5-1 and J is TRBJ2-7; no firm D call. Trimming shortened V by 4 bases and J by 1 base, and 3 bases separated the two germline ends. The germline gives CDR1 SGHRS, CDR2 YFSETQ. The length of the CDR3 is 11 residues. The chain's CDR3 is CASSQSYEQYF. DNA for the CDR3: TGCGCCAGCAGCCAGTCCTACGAGCAGTACTTC.

The CDR3 region has the DNA TGTGCCAGCAGCCCCCCGGGACACCTCTCTGGGGCCAACGTCCTGACTTTC. As protein: CASSPPGHLSGANVLTF. The V and J genes are TRBV14 and TRBJ2-6; weak D call: TRBD1 (6 bases). CDR1 is SGHDN, CDR2 FVKESK, per germline. Trimming removed 4 bases from V and 0 bases from J, with 13 bases in between. This CDR3 contains 17 residues.

CDR3 DNA sequence: TGTGCCAGCTCACCAGGGGGCAACTACGAGCAGTACTTC. Amino acids: CASSPGGNYEQYF. J is TRBJ2-7 and V is TRBV18; tentatively, D is TRBD1 (6 bases). CDR3 length: 13 residues. The ends were cut back, 2 bases at V and 3 bases at J, with 8 bases in the middle. Per germline, CDR1 KGHSH and CDR2 LQKENI.

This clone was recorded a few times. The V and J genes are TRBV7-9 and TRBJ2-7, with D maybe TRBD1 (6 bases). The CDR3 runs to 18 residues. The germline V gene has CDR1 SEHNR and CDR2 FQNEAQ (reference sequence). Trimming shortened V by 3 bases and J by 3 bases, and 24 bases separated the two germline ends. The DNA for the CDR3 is TGTGCCAGCAGCTTCTCTTATAACAAAGGGGGATTCGGCTACGAGCAGTACTTC. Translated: CASSFSYNKGGFGYEQYF.

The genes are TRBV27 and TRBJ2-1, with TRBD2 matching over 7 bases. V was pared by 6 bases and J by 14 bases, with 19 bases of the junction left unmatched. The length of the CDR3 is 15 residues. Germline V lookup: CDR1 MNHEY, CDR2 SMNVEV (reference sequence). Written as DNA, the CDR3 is TGTGCCAGCAGCCGCACGCTAGGGCTAGCGGATTTCAAGTTCTTC. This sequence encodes CASSRTLGLADFKFF.